Presented here are 23 T cell receptor beta chains from one specimen sequenced in a study of OX40 agonist ivuxolimab in advanced cancers. Data came from immunoSEQ multiplex PCR; TCRdb stores just in-frame clones and leaves some out. In the table there are approximately 53,000 clones, 85% to 95% of which are singletons. This specimen was CD4+ or CD8+ T cells sorted from blood, taken in a trial of the OX40 agonist ivuxolimab. The source is an adult with an advanced solid tumor such as melanoma, head and neck, liver or kidney cancer.

This chain joins TRBV11-2 and TRBJ2-7, with a possible D match to TRBD2 (6 bases). The ends were cut back, 1 base at V and 3 bases at J, with 13 bases in the middle. This CDR3 has 15 amino acids. The germline V gene has CDR1 SGHAT and CDR2 FQNNGV. Here the CDR3 DNA reads TGTGCCAGCAGCTTAGTAGGAGGGTCCGGCTACGAGCAGTACTTC. As protein: CASSLVGGSGYEQYF.

The chain joins TRBV13 to TRBJ2-7; the match to TRBD2 covers 9 bases. CDR3 length equals 13 residues. The junction had 4 bases not matched to a gene; V was cut back by 5 bases and J by 5 bases. Germline V CDR1 and CDR2: PRHDT, FYEKMQ (reference sequence). CDR3 sequence: CASSHSGSHEQYF. Here the CDR3 DNA reads TGTGCCAGCAGCCATAGCGGGAGCCACGAGCAGTACTTC.

This clone was observed a single time. This chain connects TRBV6-5 to TRBJ2-1; 7 bases line up with TRBD2. The germline gives CDR1 MNHEY, CDR2 SVGAGI. Trimming cost V 6 bases and J 4 bases; bases outside gene matches: 6. The length of the CDR3 is 14 residues. Here the CDR3 reads CASRAGDPYNEQFF. In DNA form, the CDR3 reads TGTGCCAGCAGGGCGGGAGACCCTTACAATGAGCAGTTCTTC.

The rearrangement uses TRBV7-6 and TRBJ1-1; D unresolved. CDR3 length: 13 residues. The germline V gene has CDR1 SGHVS and CDR2 FNYEAQ. With 5 bases removed from V and 7 bases from J, the gap between germline ends came to 14 bases. CDR3 residues: CASSLWEGHEAFF. For the CDR3, the DNA is TGTGCCAGCAGCCTTTGGGAGGGTCATGAAGCTTTCTTT. Combining the CDR3 with reference TRBV7-6 and TRBJ1-1 gives the whole variable domain GAGVSQSPRYKVTKRGQDVALRCDPISGHVSLYWYRQALGQGPEFLTYFNYEAQQDKSGLPNDRFSAERPEGSISTLTIQRTEQRDSAMYRCASSLWEGHEAFFGQGTRLTVV.

This clone appeared a single time. V and J are TRBV9 and TRBJ1-4; unclear D gene. The CDR3 spans 13 residues. Trimming left V 3 bases short and J 2 bases short, with 5 bases between. Germline-derived CDR1 and CDR2 are SGDLS and YYNGEE. CDR3 sequence: CASSERTNEKLFF. The CDR3 DNA reads as TGTGCCAGCAGCGAACGGACTAATGAAAAACTGTTTTTT. Variable domain in full (rest from reference TRBV9 and TRBJ1-4): DSGVTQTPKHLITATGQRVTLRCSPRSGDLSVYWYQQSLDQGLQFLIQYYNGEERAKGNILERFSAQQFPDLHSELNLSSLELGDSALYFCASSERTNEKLFFGSGTQLSVL.

The genes are TRBV11-2 and TRBJ1-2, with TRBD1 matching 8 bases. The CDR3 consists of 16 residues. Germline assignment: CDR1 SGHAT and CDR2 FQNNGV. V was clipped by 4 bases and J by 1 base; unmatched bases: 8. The chain's CDR3 is CASSSTWTGFNYGYTF. The CDR3 coding sequence is TGTGCCAGCAGCTCAACCTGGACAGGGTTTAACTATGGCTACACCTTC.

The rearrangement uses TRBV7-2 and TRBJ2-7; a weak D match, TRBD2 (6 bases). The germline gives CDR1 SGHTA, CDR2 FQGNSA. Trimming took 5 bases from V and 4 from J, leaving 15 bases between them. The CDR3 length is 14 residues. In DNA, the CDR3 is TGTGCCAGCAGCGAAGGAGGGTGGAAGTACGAGCAGTACTTC. This gives the protein CASSEGGWKYEQYF.

The chain joins TRBV11-2 to TRBJ2-3; a weak D match, TRBD2 (6 bases). The V end lost 2 bases, the J end lost 2 bases, and 17 bases lay between the germline ends. This CDR3 is 17 amino acids long. Germline-derived CDR1 and CDR2 are SGHAT and FQNNGV. The CDR3 bases are TGTGCCAGCAGCTTAACAGGAGGTAGCGGAGACACAGATACGCAGTATTTT. It translates to CASSLTGGSGDTDTQYF.

The chain recombines TRBV4-3 with TRBJ1-3; unclear D gene. The length of the CDR3 is 15 residues. Germline CDR1 LGHNA, CDR2 YSLEER. The V gene lost 8 bases and the J gene lost 2 bases, with 16 bases spanning the gap. DNA of the CDR3: TGCGCCAGCCGCTTTGGTAGGGCTCCTGGAAACACCATATATTTT. Residues: CASRFGRAPGNTIYF.

The table lists this clone with a count of one. The J gene is TRBJ2-1, the V gene TRBV4-3; TRBD2 might be the D (6 bases). Germline assignment: CDR1 LGHNA and CDR2 YSLEER. This CDR3 is 17 amino acids long. V was trimmed by 0 bases and J by 4 bases, leaving 16 bases between them. The CDR3 spells CASSQDGWGEAYNEQFF. The CDR3, as DNA: TGCGCCAGCAGCCAAGATGGTTGGGGGGAGGCTTACAATGAGCAGTTCTTC.

The chain is built from TRBV28 and TRBJ1-5; a weak D match, TRBD1 (5 bases). This CDR3 spans 16 amino acids. Germline-derived CDR1 and CDR2 are MDHEN and SYDVKM. The V and J ends lost 5 bases and 9 bases respectively, with 23 bases between them. CDR3 loop: CASSASSGGGVGPQHF. The DNA for the CDR3 is TGTGCCAGCAGTGCCAGTTCCGGTGGGGGTGTTGGGCCCCAGCATTTT.

This chain joins TRBV9 and TRBJ1-1; D is unclear. The V end lost 0 bases, the J end lost 2 bases, and 11 bases lay between the germline ends. There are 15 residues in the CDR3. The V gene's germline CDR1 is SGDLS and CDR2 YYNGEE. The CDR3 reads CASSVAPGINTEAFF. The CDR3 DNA is TGTGCCAGCAGCGTAGCTCCAGGAATTAACACTGAAGCTTTCTTT.

J is TRBJ2-3 and V is TRBV2, with D possibly TRBD2 on 5 matching bases. The CDR3 is made up of 15 amino acids. V lost 3 bases to trimming and J lost 0 bases, with 10 bases between them. Looked up from germline, CDR1 is SNHLY and CDR2 is FYNNEI. The chain's CDR3 is CASSELERSTDTQYF. The CDR3 DNA sequence: TGTGCCAGCAGTGAGTTAGAGCGGAGCACAGATACGCAGTATTTT. Full variable domain (remainder filled in from reference TRBV2 and TRBJ2-3): EPEVTQTPSHQVTQMGQEVILRCVPISNHLYFYWYRQILGQKVEFLVSFYNNEISEKSEIFDDQFSVERPDGSNFTLKIRSTKLEDSAMYFCASSELERSTDTQYFGPGTRLTVL.

The chain has TRBV5-4 and TRBJ2-1, with 8 bases fitting TRBD2. The CDR3 is 15 residues long. Trimming at V came to 2 bases and at J to 3 bases, leaving 4 bases not matched to a gene. Germline-derived CDR1 and CDR2 are SGHNT and YYREEE (reference sequence). Here the CDR3 reads CASSFALAGYNEQFF. CDR3 bases: TGTGCCAGCAGCTTCGCTCTAGCGGGCTACAATGAGCAGTTCTTC.

V usage is TRBV9 and J usage is TRBJ2-7; 7 bases match TRBD2. With 2 bases clipped from V and 2 bases from J, the junction kept 4 bases outside the gene matches. The CDR3 covers 14 residues. Looked up from germline, CDR1 is SGDLS and CDR2 is YYNGEE. Here the CDR3 DNA reads TGTGCCAGCAGCGTGGGGGGGTCCGCCTACGAGCAGTACTTC. This gives the protein CASSVGGSAYEQYF.

The chain recombines TRBV28 with TRBJ1-1, with TRBD1 matching over 9 bases. The germline V gene encodes CDR1 MDHEN and CDR2 SYDVKM. V lost 6 bases, J lost 8 bases, and 10 bases stayed unmatched. This CDR3 contains 14 residues. In DNA form, the CDR3 reads TGTGCCAGCAGATCCGGGACAGGGCAACTCGAAGCTTTCTTT. It translates to CASRSGTGQLEAFF.

The chain links TRBV7-8 to TRBJ2-7; possibly TRBD2 for D (7 bases). CDR1 SGHVS and CDR2 FQNEAQ come from the germline V gene. Trimming left V 3 bases short and J 5 bases short, with 14 bases between. This CDR3 contains 14 residues. The CDR3 is CASSLRGGRDEQYF. The CDR3 DNA reads as TGTGCCAGCAGCTTGAGGGGGGGCAGGGACGAGCAGTACTTC.

The chain employs TRBV7-6 and TRBJ2-7; the D is unclear. Germline CDR1 and CDR2: SGHVS and FNYEAQ. The CDR3 is 14 residues long. V lost 1 base and J lost 0, with 7 bases in between. The CDR3 bases are TGTGCCAGCAGCTTAGTACCCGGCTCCTACGAGCAGTACTTC. This encodes CASSLVPGSYEQYF.

The rearrangement uses TRBV13 and TRBJ1-3; D is possibly TRBD1 (5 bases). The length of the CDR3 is 15 residues. Trimming stripped 6 bases from V and 0 bases from J, with 12 bases between. Germline assignment: CDR1 PRHDT and CDR2 FYEKMQ (reference sequence). CDR3 loop: CASSLTGDSGNTIYF. DNA of the CDR3: TGTGCCAGCAGTCTCACAGGCGACTCTGGAAACACCATATATTTT.

CDR3 sequence: CASSSDRDRVDEQYF. The CDR3 DNA reads as TGTGCCAGCAGCTCCGATCGGGACAGGGTAGACGAGCAGTACTTC. This chain connects TRBV7-9 to TRBJ2-7; 9 bases are shared with TRBD1. Trimming at V came to 4 bases and at J to 5 bases, leaving 9 bases not matched to a gene. The CDR3 is 15 amino acids. The germline V gene encodes CDR1 SEHNR and CDR2 FQNEAQ (reference sequence).

The V gene is TRBV7-9, the J gene TRBJ2-7; TRBD1 is a possible D gene (6 bases). Trimming removed 5 bases at V and 2 bases at J, with 13 bases between. Germline CDR1 reads SEHNR; CDR2 reads FQNEAQ (reference sequence). The CDR3 has 14 amino acids. The CDR3 DNA sequence: TGTGCCAGCAGCGGGCGACAGGTACCCTACGAGCAGTACTTC. It is translated as CASSGRQVPYEQYF.

This chain connects TRBV4-3 to TRBJ1-4; D is perhaps TRBD1 (6 bases). Germline lookup yields CDR1 LGHNA and CDR2 YSLEER. V lost 0 bases, J lost 8 bases, and 13 bases lay in between. This CDR3 contains 15 residues. The CDR3 DNA is TGCGCCAGCAGCCAAGATAGGCAGGGGAGGGAAAAACTGTTTTTT. Translated: CASSQDRQGREKLFF.

The chain has TRBV10-3 and TRBJ2-2; tentatively, D is TRBD1 (6 bases). The germline V gene has CDR1 ENHRY and CDR2 SYGVKD. Trimming removed 1 base from V and 5 bases from J, with 8 bases in between. This CDR3 is built from 14 residues. Written as DNA, the CDR3 is TGTGCCATCAGTGAGTTGGGACAAACCGGGGAGCTGTTTTTT. Protein product: CAISELGQTGELFF.